Each of the 2 T cell receptor beta chains below was sequenced from the same sample in a study of blood T cell repertoires in COVID-19. The assay was immunoSEQ multiplex PCR, and TCRdb's table has in-frame clones only and misses some. The table lists roughly 200,000 clones, 86% of them singletons. Sequenced sample: PBMCs or T cells enriched from blood (not recorded which). The receptor source for this set is a woman in her twenties or thirties who had been exposed to COVID-19.

The chain has TRBV30 and TRBJ2-7, with D possibly being TRBD2 (5 bases). Trimming stripped 2 bases from V and 4 bases from J, with 6 bases between. Germline V lookup: CDR1 GTSNPN, CDR2 SVGIG (reference sequence). The CDR3 extends over 11 amino acids. The CDR3 reads CAWSSGYEQYF. CDR3 DNA: TGTGCCTGGAGTAGCGGATACGAGCAGTACTTC. Full variable domain (rest looked up from reference TRBV30 and TRBJ2-7): SQTIHQWPATLVQPVGSPLSLECTVEGTSNPNLYWYRQAAGRGLQLLFYSVGIGQISSEVPQNLSASRPQDRQFILSSKKLLLSDSGFYLCAWSSGYEQYFGPGTRLTVT.

The chain couples TRBV2 to TRBJ2-5; no definite D call. This CDR3 comprises 13 residues. Per germline, CDR1 SNHLY and CDR2 FYNNEI. V was shortened by 9 bases and J by 2 bases, with 13 bases between the two germline ends. CDR3 sequence (DNA): TGTGCCAGTAAAGCTTGGGCTCAAGAGACCCAGTACTTC. Its protein product is CASKAWAQETQYF.